This is a list of T cell receptor beta chains from one sample in a study of neoadjuvant anti-PD-1 for oral cavity cancer. Measured with immunoSEQ multiplex PCR; TCRdb has only the in-frame clones, and not every one. The sample contains some 6,000 clones, approximately 60% of which appear only once. Sequencing was performed on tumor tissue, taken after nivolumab (anti-PD-1) treatment. All receptors come from a person aged 35 to 85 with oral cavity squamous cell carcinoma. Each CDR3 is given with its conserved first and last residue. D genes are given only for firm matches. Size is stated for part of the rows, as once, few or many counts, or as a class when the clone is expanded.

clone_size	d_call	v_call	j_call	cdr3_nt	cdr3_aa
-	-	TRBV29-1	TRBJ2-7	TGCAGCGTTTCTCCGGGACGCTACGAGCAGTACTTC	CSVSPGRYEQYF
few	-	TRBV30	TRBJ1-1	TGTGCCTGGAGTGTTAGGGGTGGAACTGAAGCTTTCTTT	CAWSVRGGTEAFF
-	-	TRBV5-1	TRBJ2-1	TGCGCCAGCAGCTTGGCTAGTGACCACCTCGTGGGTGAGCAGTTCTTC	CASSLASDHLVGEQFF
-	-	TRBV5-1	TRBJ1-1	TGCGCCAGCACCCTAGTAGGGATGAACACTGAAGCTTTCTTT	CASTLVGMNTEAFF
-	-	TRBV19	TRBJ1-3	TGTGCCAGTAGTAGAACACCTCGGATCCGAAACACCATATATTTT	CASSRTPRIRNTIYF
-	TRBD2	TRBV7-2	TRBJ2-3	TGTGCCAGCAGCTTTACTAGCGGGCGCACAGATACGCAGTATTTT	CASSFTSGRTDTQYF
-	-	TRBV5-1	TRBJ2-3	TGCGCCAGCGGGGAAGTCAACACAGATACGCAGTATTTT	CASGEVNTDTQYF
once	TRBD1	TRBV18	TRBJ1-4	TGTGCCAGCTCGCGGACAGGGCCGGATGAAAAACTGTTTTTT	CASSRTGPDEKLFF
-	TRBD1	TRBV7-9	TRBJ1-1	TGTGCCAGCAGCTCTATGGGACAGAGACGGAGCACTGAAGCTTTCTTT	CASSSMGQRRSTEAFF
-	-	TRBV2	TRBJ1-1	TGTGCCAGCAGTGTAGCAGGGAAGGGCACTGAAGCTTTCTTT	CASSVAGKGTEAFF